This passage covers 27 T cell receptor beta chains from one sample sequenced in a study of beta chain features in type 1 diabetes. cDNA synthesis used the whole RNA isolate, giving expressed TCRB sequences. Using immunoSEQ multiplex PCR, the repertoire was profiled, and TCRdb retains in-frame clones only, with some absent. The profile shows under 350,000 clones, 8% of them singletons. Sequenced material: central memory CD4+ T cells from blood. The receptors were sampled from a woman aged 18-29 years in good health.

As regards this clone: At one end, the junction sequence differs from germline, possibly due to a read error. The chain joins TRBV4-3 to TRBJ1-2, with D perhaps matching TRBD1 (6 bases). Germline V gene lookup returns CDR1 LGHNA and CDR2 YSLEER. CDR3 size: 14 residues. The chain's CDR3 is CASSKDGGAGGYTF. CDR3 nucleotide sequence: TGCGCCAGCAGCAAAGACGGGGGCGCCGGTGGCTACACCTTC.

This clone came up a few times. J is TRBJ2-7 and V is TRBV29-1; no clear D. Per the germline V gene, CDR1 is SQVTM and CDR2 is ANQGSEA. Deletions cut 4 bases from V and 2 bases from J, with 15 bases between. This CDR3 is 14 amino acids long. This chain's CDR3 is CSVAKDPSPYEQYF. CDR3 coding DNA: TGCAGCGTTGCCAAGGACCCCAGTCCCTACGAGCAGTACTTC.

This chain links TRBV2 with TRBJ1-2, with D perhaps matching TRBD1 (6 bases). Trimming took off 5 bases at V and 7 bases at J, with 23 bases between the two ends. The germline V gene has CDR1 SNHLY and CDR2 FYNNEI. CDR3 length: 16 residues. CDR3 amino acids: CASSSRQATTASGYTF. The CDR3 coding sequence is TGTGCCAGCAGTTCTAGACAGGCGACTACCGCCAGTGGCTACACCTTC.

J is TRBJ2-5 and V is TRBV7-8, with TRBD2 identical over 9 bases. J was trimmed by 2 bases and V by 2 bases; bases with no gene match: 6. The V gene's germline CDR1 is SGHVS and CDR2 FQNEAQ. The CDR3 runs to 16 residues. For the CDR3, the DNA is TGTGCCAGCAGCTTAATGAAGACTAGCGGACAAGAGACCCAGTACTTC. It translates to CASSLMKTSGQETQYF.

V is TRBV4-3 and J is TRBJ1-3, with 7 positions matching TRBD1. Germline values: CDR1 LGHNA, CDR2 YSLEER. This CDR3 comprises 21 residues. Trimming at V came to 0 bases and at J to 1 base, leaving 18 bases not matched to a gene. CDR3 nucleotide sequence: TGCGCCAGCAGCCAAGACGAGGCGGGCAGGTCAGCAGGGGGATCTGGAAACACCATATATTTT. Its translation is CASSQDEAGRSAGGSGNTIYF.

This clone was picked up a small number of times. The rearrangement uses TRBV7-3 and TRBJ2-2; 7 positions match TRBD2. V gave up 3 bases and J gave up 7 bases; unmatched junction bases: 5. The CDR3 has 14 residues. Germline V gene lookup returns CDR1 SGHTA and CDR2 FQGTGA. The DNA of the CDR3 is TGTGCCAGCAGCTTCGGCGGGAGTATCGGGGAGCTGTTTTTT. This codes for CASSFGGSIGELFF.

This clone was detected only a few times. This rearrangement joins TRBV7-2 to TRBJ2-1; the D is unclear. The CDR3 spans 14 residues. Deletions cut 6 bases from V and 3 bases from J, with 12 bases between. Germline V gene data show CDR1 as SGHTA and CDR2 as FQGNSA. The CDR3 spells CASRTDVNYNEQFF. The DNA for the CDR3 is TGTGCCAGCAGGACGGACGTAAACTACAATGAGCAGTTCTTC.

This clone was counted only a few times. This chain connects TRBV4-2 to TRBJ2-3; 9 nucleotides line up with TRBD2. With 1 base clipped from V and 2 bases from J, the junction kept 1 base outside the gene matches. The germline CDR1 and CDR2 sequences are LGHNA and YNFKEQ. The CDR3 totals 15 residues. The CDR3 DNA follows: TGTGCCAGCAGCCAAGGACTAGCGGCCACAGATACGCAGTATTTT. Translated: CASSQGLAATDTQYF.

The chain joins TRBV9 to TRBJ1-1; D gene ambiguous. V gave up 4 bases and J gave up 4 bases, with 14 bases separating them. The CDR3 has 14 residues. Germline values: CDR1 SGDLS, CDR2 YYNGEE. In DNA form, the CDR3 reads TGTGCCAGCAGCCCAAGGAGGGTAGCCACTGAAGCTTTCTTT. Amino acid sequence: CASSPRRVATEAFF.

This clone was counted between two and nine times. This rearrangement joins TRBV4-2 to TRBJ1-1, with 8 bases that match TRBD1. The J segment lost 3 bases and the V segment lost 7 bases, leaving 7 bases of the junction unmatched. The germline V gene encodes CDR1 LGHNA and CDR2 YNFKEQ. This CDR3 is 14 amino acids long. DNA of the CDR3: TGTGCCAGCACCCGAGACAGGGGACACACTGAAGCTTTCTTT. Protein sequence: CASTRDRGHTEAFF.

This clone was counted between two and nine times. The chain employs TRBV7-9 and TRBJ1-3; TRBD1 matches 7 bases. Per germline, CDR1 SEHNR and CDR2 FQNEAQ (reference sequence). The CDR3 extends over 16 amino acids. With 5 bases clipped from V and 0 bases from J, the junction kept 7 bases outside the gene matches. The CDR3 region is CASSRDRDLSGNTIYF. The CDR3 DNA follows: TGTGCCAGCAGCCGTGACAGGGACCTCTCTGGAAACACCATATATTTT.

Sample share makes this clone medium-sized. The chain is built from TRBV4-3 and TRBJ2-1, with 9 bases that match TRBD2. The CDR3 is made up of 15 amino acids. Per the germline V gene, CDR1 is LGHNA and CDR2 is YSLEER. V shed 4 bases, J shed 10 bases, and the junction held 11 bases outside the gene matches. CDR3 amino acids: CASSRVGGGAGEQFF. DNA for the CDR3: TGCGCCAGCAGCCGAGTTGGCGGGGGGGCGGGAGAGCAGTTCTTC.

The rearrangement links TRBV5-1 to TRBJ2-7; D unclear. Germline V gives CDR1 SGHRS, CDR2 YFSETQ. V dropped 4 bases and J dropped 5 bases, with 16 bases sitting between them. The CDR3 covers 14 residues. In DNA, the CDR3 is TGCGCCAGCAGCCCCTCGGCCCAAAGGGACGAGCAGTACTTC. Its protein product is CASSPSAQRDEQYF.

V gene TRBV29-1 combines with J gene TRBJ2-7, with D uncertain. Germline-derived CDR1 and CDR2 are SQVTM and ANQGSEA. V was clipped by 4 bases and J by 5 bases, with 9 bases between them. This CDR3 contains 11 residues. For the CDR3, the DNA is TGCAGCGTTGGCCTGAAGGACGAGCAGTACTTC. Protein product: CSVGLKDEQYF.

This clone was observed a handful of times. This sequence joins TRBV18 and TRBJ2-3, with D possibly being TRBD1 (5 bases). V was pared by 2 bases and J by 7 bases, with 7 bases between. There are 12 residues in the CDR3. Germline V CDR1 and CDR2: KGHSH, LQKENI. The CDR3 DNA follows: TGTGCCAGCTCACCAATGGGGCATACGCAGTATTTT. Its translation is CASSPMGHTQYF.

This chain connects TRBV6-5 to TRBJ1-4; no clear D. The V gene's germline CDR1 is MNHEY and CDR2 SVGAGI. The CDR3 spans 11 residues. V dropped 6 bases and J dropped 5 bases, with 4 bases sitting between them. The CDR3 sequence: CASRQNEKLFF. The CDR3, as DNA: TGTGCCAGCAGACAGAATGAAAAACTGTTTTTT.

This clone was found a few times. This chain links TRBV7-2 with TRBJ2-1; TRBD2 aligns across 10 bases. The V gene end was trimmed by 1 base and the J gene end by 5 bases; junction bases not matched to a gene: 2. CDR3 size: 15 residues. CDR1 is SGHTA, CDR2 FQGNSA, per germline. This chain's CDR3 is CASSLGTSGHNEQFF. For the CDR3, the DNA is TGTGCCAGCAGCTTAGGGACTAGCGGTCACAATGAGCAGTTCTTC.

This clone came up a few times. J is TRBJ2-1 and V is TRBV7-9; 9 bases map to TRBD1. The germline V gene has CDR1 SEHNR and CDR2 FQNEAQ (reference sequence). CDR3 length: 16 amino acids. V trimming: 1 base; J trimming: 8 bases; junction bases outside the gene matches: 9. The CDR3 protein is CASSLGGTGLTHEQFF. CDR3 sequence (DNA): TGTGCCAGCAGCTTAGGGGGGACAGGGTTGACTCATGAGCAGTTCTTC.

This clone is deemed medium-sized. This sequence joins TRBV28 and TRBJ2-1; 7 nucleotides agree with TRBD1. Germline V CDR1 and CDR2: MDHEN, SYDVKM. The CDR3 length is 16 residues. V gave up 6 bases and J gave up 6 bases; unmatched junction bases: 14. The CDR3 DNA sequence: TGTGCCAGCAGCAACCGGACAGGTAGAGGAGGCAATGAGCAGTTCTTC. Translating it yields CASSNRTGRGGNEQFF.

This clone was observed a handful of times. The chain has TRBV18 and TRBJ2-7; maybe TRBD2 (5 bases). V was trimmed by 2 bases and J by 3 bases, leaving 8 bases between them. CDR1 is KGHSH, CDR2 LQKENI, per germline. This CDR3 has 13 amino acids. Here the CDR3 DNA reads TGTGCCAGCTCACCAGGACTTCACTACGAGCAGTACTTC. Translation gives CASSPGLHYEQYF.

This clone was counted between two and nine times. The chain combines TRBV11-3 with TRBJ1-2; 8 bases match TRBD1. The CDR3 runs 13 residues. J gave up 6 bases and V 3 bases, and 3 bases lay outside the gene matches. CDR1 and CDR2 from the germline V gene are SGHNT and YENEEA. The CDR3 here is CASSFGQGDGYTF. The DNA of the CDR3 is TGTGCCAGCAGCTTTGGACAGGGCGATGGCTACACCTTC.

The chain employs TRBV27 and TRBJ1-2, with D unclear. The germline V gene encodes CDR1 MNHEY and CDR2 SMNVEV (reference sequence). Trimming removed 2 bases from V and 5 bases from J, with 12 bases in between. The CDR3 consists of 14 residues. CDR3 sequence: CASSLGGFPYGYTF. Written as DNA, the CDR3 is TGTGCCAGCAGTTTAGGCGGGTTCCCGTATGGCTACACCTTC.

Comments on this clone: This likely reflects a read error, since a far larger clone is one base away. The sample has other DNA sequences that encode this CDR3 too. V usage is TRBV5-6 and J usage is TRBJ2-3; D is unresolved. The V end lost 2 bases, the J end lost 2 bases, and 9 bases lay between the germline ends. Germline CDR1 SGHDT, CDR2 YYEEEE. The CDR3 has 14 residues. Here the CDR3 DNA reads TGTGCCAGCAGCTTAGACGGAAACACAGATACGCAGTATTTT. Translated: CASSLDGNTDTQYF. The full variable domain, completed using reference TRBV5-6 and TRBJ2-3, is DAGVTQSPTHLIKTRGQQVTLRCSPKSGHDTVSWYQQALGQGPQFIFQYYEEEERQRGNFPDRFSGHQFPNYSSELNVNALLLGDSALYLCASSLDGNTDTQYFGPGTRLTVL.

In its sample, this clone was seen a few times. The chain couples TRBV4-3 to TRBJ1-2, with D possibly TRBD1 on 5 matching bases. Trimming shortened V by 3 bases and J by 4 bases, and 24 bases separated the two germline ends. This CDR3 region has 18 residues. CDR1 LGHNA and CDR2 YSLEER come from the germline V gene. CDR3 in amino acids: CASSQAGPLGLTGYGYTF. The CDR3 nucleotides are TGCGCCAGCAGCCAGGCGGGGCCCCTTGGTCTGACGGGCTATGGCTACACCTTC.

A few counts support this clone. The chain carries TRBV4-1 and TRBJ1-2; D remains ambiguous. V was shortened by 3 bases and J by 1 base, with 3 bases between the two germline ends. The CDR3 totals 12 residues. Looked up from germline, CDR1 is MGHRA and CDR2 is YSYEKL. The CDR3 DNA is TGCGCCAGCAGCCAGATTAACTATGGCTACACCTTC. It encodes CASSQINYGYTF.

In its sample, this clone was seen a few times. The chain combines TRBV7-2 with TRBJ2-3; no definite D call. CDR3 length: 14 amino acids. The V and J ends lost 2 bases and 2 bases respectively, with 8 bases between them. CDR1 is SGHTA, CDR2 FQGNSA, per germline. Here the CDR3 DNA reads TGTGCCAGCAGCTTATCCACGTACACAGATACGCAGTATTTT. Protein: CASSLSTYTDTQYF.

This clone was seen more than once but under ten times. V usage is TRBV9 and J usage is TRBJ1-1; D is unclear. Per the germline V gene, CDR1 is SGDLS and CDR2 is YYNGEE. V lost 1 base and J lost 2, with 9 bases in between. The CDR3 consists of 14 residues. This CDR3 reads CASSVIQYNTEAFF. DNA of the CDR3: TGTGCCAGCAGCGTAATCCAGTATAACACTGAAGCTTTCTTT.